Presented here are 7 T cell receptor beta chains from one specimen sequenced in a study of T cell responses to AZD1222 COVID-19 vaccine. Libraries were prepared by immunoSEQ multiplex PCR; TCRdb keeps only in-frame clonotypes and omits some of them. Of about 120,000 clones listed, over 75% were seen once; the top ten hold approximately 3.3%. The sequencing used peripheral blood, collected on day 0 of AZD1222 vaccination. These receptors all come from an adult in good health.

The J gene is TRBJ1-1, the V gene TRBV29-1; 7 bases map to TRBD1. There are 14 residues in the CDR3. The V gene end was trimmed by 4 bases and the J gene end by 0 bases; junction bases not matched to a gene: 5. The germline V gene encodes CDR1 SQVTM and CDR2 ANQGSEA. This CDR3 reads CSVGTGKMNTEAFF. CDR3 nucleotide sequence: TGCAGCGTTGGGACAGGCAAAATGAACACTGAAGCTTTCTTT.

This clone appeared once. The rearrangement links TRBV10-3 to TRBJ2-2; TRBD2 agrees at 9 bases. The junction had 6 bases not matched to a gene; V was cut back by 0 bases and J by 1 base. Per the germline V gene, CDR1 is ENHRY and CDR2 is SYGVKD. The CDR3 totals 18 residues. The DNA for the CDR3 is TGTGCCATCAGTGAGTCAGTTAGCGGGGGAGAGAACACCGGGGAGCTGTTTTTT. Translation gives CAISESVSGGENTGELFF.

The chain has TRBV21-1 and TRBJ2-5; the table assigns TRBD1, which was not confirmed against the DNA. TRBV21-1 is a recognized pseudogene. The CDR3 has 13 residues. Written as DNA, the CDR3 is TGTGCCAGCAGCAAGCAGGGGTCGGAGACCCAGTACTTC. Residues: CASSKQGSETQYF.

V usage is TRBV4-1 and J usage is TRBJ2-5, with D unclear. V gave up 0 bases and J gave up 2 bases, with 10 bases separating them. The length of the CDR3 is 15 residues. Germline V gene data show CDR1 as MGHRA and CDR2 as YSYEKL. CDR3: CASSQDDGQQETQYF. In nucleotides, the CDR3 is TGCGCCAGCAGCCAAGATGACGGGCAGCAAGAGACCCAGTACTTC.

The chain uses TRBV6-5 and TRBJ1-4, with no clear D. Looked up from germline, CDR1 is MNHEY and CDR2 is SVGAGI. The CDR3 spans 14 residues. V was clipped by 7 bases and J by 7 bases, with 16 bases between them. This chain's CDR3 is CASTPTPGGEKLFF. The CDR3 nucleotides are TGTGCCAGCACCCCAACCCCCGGCGGTGAAAAACTGTTTTTT.

The table lists this clone with a count of one. This sequence joins TRBV27 and TRBJ1-6; maybe TRBD1 (5 bases). V was shortened by 2 bases and J by 7 bases, with 18 bases between the two germline ends. The CDR3 has 17 amino acids. Per germline, CDR1 MNHEY and CDR2 SMNVEV (reference sequence). CDR3 coding DNA: TGTGCCAGCAGTTTAAGGATTTCACCTAGACAGAATTCACCCCTCCACTTT. It yields the protein CASSLRISPRQNSPLHF.

The chain couples TRBV6-2 or TRBV6-3 to TRBJ1-2, with D perhaps TRBD1 (5 bases). The V end lost 2 bases, the J end lost 7 bases, and 11 bases lay between the germline ends. Germline CDR1 MNHEY, CDR2 SVGEGT. The CDR3 covers 13 residues. The CDR3 here is CASSYARDGGYTF. Written as DNA, the CDR3 is TGTGCCAGCAGTTACGCCAGGGATGGTGGCTACACCTTC.